Below, one T cell receptor beta chain is given with its context. The antigen remains unidentified. Repertoires were generated with immunoSEQ multiplex PCR, while TCRdb's copy carries only in-frame clones and drops some. The sample holds about 150,000 clones, 90% seen once. These data are taken from a study of T cell responses to AZD1222 COVID-19 vaccine. Study conclusions and caveats: Regions left unmutated in variants are reportedly the target of nearly half of spike-specific TCRs. White British people made up most donors, females outnumbered males, and clonal diversity was possibly underestimated. Sampled repertoires all dated from after the peak T cell response.

The CDR3 consists of 14 residues. V lost 2 bases, J lost 0 bases, and 5 bases lay in between. CDR1 and CDR2 from the germline V gene are KGHSH and LQKENI. This material consisted of peripheral blood, taken on day 0 of AZD1222 vaccination. The chain couples TRBV18 to TRBJ2-1; D is ambiguous. The sequence was obtained from an adult in good health. CDR3 in DNA: TGTGCCAGCTCACCAGACAACTCCTACAATGAGCAGTTCTTC. Translating it yields CASSPDNSYNEQFF.